The rows below give T cell receptor beta chains drawn from one sample of a study of blood T cell repertoires in COVID-19. Sequencing was performed with immunoSEQ multiplex PCR; in TCRdb, only in-frame clones are kept and a portion is missing. This table holds 100,000 to 150,000 clones, about 80% found once. Sequencing used peripheral blood. The receptors were gathered from a man between 40 and 49 years old with active or convalescent COVID-19. Each CDR3 is given with its conserved first and last residue. Each record gives: clone size, J gene, D gene, V gene, CDR3 DNA, CDR3 protein. D genes are given only for firm matches. The size of a clone is reported for some rows only, either as once, few or many, or as a class for expanded clones.

abundance: NA; j_gene: TRBJ2-3; d_gene: TRBD1; v_gene: TRBV7-7; CDR3nt: TGTGCTAGCAGCTTACAGGGGGAATCGAATACGCAGTATTTT; CDR3aa: CASSLQGESNTQYF
abundance: NA; j_gene: TRBJ1-4; d_gene: TRBD1; v_gene: TRBV6-6; CDR3nt: TGTGCCAGCACCCGGGACAGCTTTAATGAAAAACTGTTTTTT; CDR3aa: CASTRDSFNEKLFF
abundance: NA; j_gene: TRBJ2-7; d_gene: TRBD1; v_gene: TRBV11-2; CDR3nt: TGTGCCAGCAGCTCCCAAATCCGGGACAGGGGGCTATACGAGCAGTACTTC; CDR3aa: CASSSQIRDRGLYEQYF
abundance: NA; j_gene: TRBJ2-1; d_gene: TRBD1; v_gene: TRBV7-2; CDR3nt: TGTGCCAGCAGCTTAGCCGACAGGGGGCACAATGAGCAGTTCTTC; CDR3aa: CASSLADRGHNEQFF
abundance: NA; j_gene: TRBJ2-7; d_gene: NA; v_gene: TRBV6-6; CDR3nt: TGTGCCAGTGGTGAGGAGGGAATTTCCGAGCAGTACTTC; CDR3aa: CASGEEGISEQYF
abundance: NA; j_gene: TRBJ1-1; d_gene: NA; v_gene: TRBV7-9; CDR3nt: TGTGCCAGCAGTGGACAAGCGAACACTGAAGCTTTCTTT; CDR3aa: CASSGQANTEAFF
abundance: NA; j_gene: TRBJ2-2; d_gene: NA; v_gene: TRBV14; CDR3nt: TGTGCCAGCAGCCAACAGATCACCGGGGAGCTGTTTTTT; CDR3aa: CASSQQITGELFF
abundance: NA; j_gene: TRBJ2-5; d_gene: NA; v_gene: TRBV14; CDR3nt: TGTGCCAGCAGCCGGAGAGGGATCCCCGTTTGGACCCAGTACTTC; CDR3aa: CASSRRGIPVWTQYF
abundance: NA; j_gene: TRBJ1-2; d_gene: TRBD1; v_gene: TRBV7-9; CDR3nt: TGTGCCAGCAGCCAGTCTCCGGGACAGGCAGGGGGCTACACCTTC; CDR3aa: CASSQSPGQAGGYTF
abundance: NA; j_gene: TRBJ1-1; d_gene: NA; v_gene: TRBV5-1; CDR3nt: TGCGCCAGCAGGTCCGGTGTCACTGAAGCTTTCTTT; CDR3aa: CASRSGVTEAFF
abundance: NA; j_gene: TRBJ1-5; d_gene: TRBD1; v_gene: TRBV27; CDR3nt: TGTGCCAGCAGTTTATGGGGACAGGGAATCAATCAGCCCCAGCATTTT; CDR3aa: CASSLWGQGINQPQHF
abundance: NA; j_gene: TRBJ2-1; d_gene: TRBD2; v_gene: TRBV24-1; CDR3nt: TGTGCCACCAGTGATGTGGGGCTAGCGGGAATCGAGGAGCAGTTCTTC; CDR3aa: CATSDVGLAGIEEQFF
abundance: NA; j_gene: TRBJ1-1; d_gene: TRBD1; v_gene: TRBV5-1; CDR3nt: TGCGCCAGCAGCATTTCACAGGGGGTCACTGAAGCTTTCTTT; CDR3aa: CASSISQGVTEAFF
abundance: NA; j_gene: TRBJ2-1; d_gene: NA; v_gene: TRBV11-2; CDR3nt: TGTGCCAGCAGCTTCAGCAGTGGGGAGAGAGACAATGAGCAGTTCTTC; CDR3aa: CASSFSSGERDNEQFF
abundance: NA; j_gene: TRBJ2-5; d_gene: TRBD2; v_gene: TRBV5-1; CDR3nt: TGCGCCAGCAGCTTGGGGACTAGCCGAGAGACCCAGTACTTC; CDR3aa: CASSLGTSRETQYF
abundance: NA; j_gene: TRBJ1-4; d_gene: NA; v_gene: TRBV5-5; CDR3nt: TGTGCCAGCAGGTTGGGGGGCCCAACTAATGAAAAACTGTTTTTT; CDR3aa: CASRLGGPTNEKLFF
abundance: NA; j_gene: TRBJ2-7; d_gene: TRBD1; v_gene: TRBV3-1/TRBV3-2; CDR3nt: TGTGCCAGCAGCCAGGGACAGGGGTCCTACGAGCAGTACTTC; CDR3aa: CASSQGQGSYEQYF
abundance: NA; j_gene: TRBJ2-2; d_gene: NA; v_gene: TRBV27; CDR3nt: TGTGCCAGCATGGGGAGGGGGGAGCTGTTTTTT; CDR3aa: CASMGRGELFF
abundance: NA; j_gene: TRBJ2-1; d_gene: NA; v_gene: TRBV25-1; CDR3nt: TGTGCCAGCAGTGAATATACGGGACTGCGATACAATGAGCAGTTCTTC; CDR3aa: CASSEYTGLRYNEQFF
abundance: once; j_gene: TRBJ1-2; d_gene: NA; v_gene: TRBV12-3/TRBV12-4; CDR3nt: TGTGCCAGCCTCCCGCGGGGAACCTATGGCTACACCTTC; CDR3aa: CASLPRGTYGYTF
abundance: NA; j_gene: TRBJ1-1; d_gene: NA; v_gene: TRBV30; CDR3nt: TGTGCCTGGGGCTTCCCGGGGGTCGGAACTGAAGCTTTCTTT; CDR3aa: CAWGFPGVGTEAFF
abundance: NA; j_gene: TRBJ1-2; d_gene: TRBD1; v_gene: TRBV5-1; CDR3nt: TGCGCCAGCAGCTTGGGGACAGGGGACTATAACTATGGCTACACCTTC; CDR3aa: CASSLGTGDYNYGYTF
abundance: NA; j_gene: TRBJ2-5; d_gene: TRBD1; v_gene: TRBV11-1; CDR3nt: TGTGCCAGCAGCGTCCGACAGGGTTACCAAGAGACCCAGTACTTC; CDR3aa: CASSVRQGYQETQYF
abundance: NA; j_gene: TRBJ1-3; d_gene: NA; v_gene: TRBV9; CDR3nt: TGTGCCAGCAGCAGAGACAGTTATCAGGACACCATATATTTT; CDR3aa: CASSRDSYQDTIYF
abundance: NA; j_gene: TRBJ1-1; d_gene: NA; v_gene: TRBV7-7; CDR3nt: TGTGCCAGCAGCTTAAATTTTGCGGGTCTGGGAACTGAAGCTTTCTTT; CDR3aa: CASSLNFAGLGTEAFF
abundance: NA; j_gene: TRBJ2-5; d_gene: NA; v_gene: TRBV7-2; CDR3nt: TGTGCCAGCAGCTCCGGACTGCCCGTGGAGACCCAGTACTTC; CDR3aa: CASSSGLPVETQYF
abundance: NA; j_gene: TRBJ2-1; d_gene: NA; v_gene: TRBV15; CDR3nt: TGTGCCACCAGCCCGTCAGGAGGGCTGAATGAGCAGTTCTTC; CDR3aa: CATSPSGGLNEQFF
abundance: NA; j_gene: TRBJ2-7; d_gene: TRBD2; v_gene: TRBV5-4; CDR3nt: TGTGCCAGCAGCTTGGGACTAGCGGGAGCTAGCCACGAGCAGTACTTC; CDR3aa: CASSLGLAGASHEQYF
abundance: NA; j_gene: TRBJ1-1; d_gene: NA; v_gene: TRBV4-1; CDR3nt: TGCGCCAGCAGCCAAGATCCCGTCAACACTGAAGCTTTCTTT; CDR3aa: CASSQDPVNTEAFF
abundance: NA; j_gene: TRBJ1-5; d_gene: NA; v_gene: TRBV6-6; CDR3nt: TGTGCCAGCAGTTACTCTGAGGACAATCAGCCCCAGCATTTT; CDR3aa: CASSYSEDNQPQHF
abundance: NA; j_gene: TRBJ2-3; d_gene: TRBD2; v_gene: TRBV6-6; CDR3nt: TGTGCCAGCAGTCTAGGGACAACTAGCGGGACCAGCACAGATACGCAGTATTTT; CDR3aa: CASSLGTTSGTSTDTQYF
abundance: NA; j_gene: TRBJ2-3; d_gene: TRBD1; v_gene: TRBV6-7; CDR3nt: TGTGCCAGCAGCCCGACAGGGCCAGATACGCAGTATTTT; CDR3aa: CASSPTGPDTQYF
abundance: NA; j_gene: TRBJ1-5; d_gene: NA; v_gene: TRBV6-1; CDR3nt: TGTGCCAGCAGTGAATTCGGTCGGCGGAATCAGCCCCAGCATTTT; CDR3aa: CASSEFGRRNQPQHF
abundance: NA; j_gene: TRBJ2-4; d_gene: TRBD2; v_gene: TRBV27; CDR3nt: TGTGCCAGCATTCCGAGTAGCGGGGGGGCGGGCAAAAACATTCAGTACTTC; CDR3aa: CASIPSSGGAGKNIQYF
abundance: NA; j_gene: TRBJ1-1; d_gene: NA; v_gene: TRBV19; CDR3nt: TGTGCCAGTAGTCCAGCCGACAGGAAGAACGCTGAAGCTTTCTTT; CDR3aa: CASSPADRKNAEAFF
abundance: few; j_gene: TRBJ1-1; d_gene: TRBD1; v_gene: TRBV19; CDR3nt: TGTGCCAGTAACAGGGGCACGGGAGCGAACACTGAAGCTTTCTTT; CDR3aa: CASNRGTGANTEAFF
abundance: NA; j_gene: TRBJ1-2; d_gene: NA; v_gene: TRBV4-2; CDR3nt: TGTGCCAGCAGCCCCGGGCGCAGGGGAGAAGGCTACACCTTC; CDR3aa: CASSPGRRGEGYTF
abundance: NA; j_gene: TRBJ2-1; d_gene: TRBD2; v_gene: TRBV30; CDR3nt: TGTGCCTTCTCCGGACTAGCGGCATCCTACAATGAGCAGTTCTTC; CDR3aa: CAFSGLAASYNEQFF
abundance: NA; j_gene: TRBJ2-2; d_gene: NA; v_gene: TRBV9; CDR3nt: TGTGCCAGCAACGCGGACGGGGACACCGGGGAGCTGTTTTTT; CDR3aa: CASNADGDTGELFF
abundance: few; j_gene: TRBJ1-3; d_gene: TRBD1; v_gene: TRBV4-2; CDR3nt: TGTGCCAGCAGCCAGGTGACAGGGGCTGGAAACACCATATATTTT; CDR3aa: CASSQVTGAGNTIYF
abundance: NA; j_gene: TRBJ2-7; d_gene: TRBD1; v_gene: TRBV5-6; CDR3nt: TGTGCCAGCAGCTTGGTACAGGGGATCTACGAGCAGTACTTC; CDR3aa: CASSLVQGIYEQYF
abundance: NA; j_gene: TRBJ2-1; d_gene: NA; v_gene: TRBV29-1; CDR3nt: TGCAGCGCTGTGGCGGGGTCGAGCTCCTACAATGAGCAGTTCTTC; CDR3aa: CSAVAGSSSYNEQFF
abundance: few; j_gene: TRBJ2-6; d_gene: NA; v_gene: TRBV29-1; CDR3nt: TGCAGCGGGCGGATCTCTGGGGCCAACGTCCTGACTTTC; CDR3aa: CSGRISGANVLTF
abundance: NA; j_gene: TRBJ2-1; d_gene: NA; v_gene: TRBV5-1; CDR3nt: TGCGCCAGCAGCTTGGCGTCTCCTGAGGAGCAGTTCTTC; CDR3aa: CASSLASPEEQFF
abundance: NA; j_gene: TRBJ1-1; d_gene: NA; v_gene: TRBV30; CDR3nt: TGTGCCTGGACCCCCCTGACAGGCACCAACACTGAAGCTTTCTTT; CDR3aa: CAWTPLTGTNTEAFF
abundance: NA; j_gene: TRBJ1-5; d_gene: NA; v_gene: TRBV5-1; CDR3nt: TGCGCCAGCAGCTTGTATACGGGTCCAAATCAGCCCCAGCATTTT; CDR3aa: CASSLYTGPNQPQHF
abundance: NA; j_gene: TRBJ2-3; d_gene: NA; v_gene: TRBV27; CDR3nt: TGTGCCAGCATCCATCGCCCAGGGATTACAGATACGCAGTATTTT; CDR3aa: CASIHRPGITDTQYF
abundance: NA; j_gene: TRBJ1-2; d_gene: TRBD1; v_gene: TRBV30; CDR3nt: TGTGCCTTACCGGGACAGGGTCTTAACTATGGCTACACCTTC; CDR3aa: CALPGQGLNYGYTF
abundance: once; j_gene: TRBJ2-1; d_gene: TRBD1; v_gene: TRBV5-1; CDR3nt: TGCGCCAGCAGCCCTGACAGGGGGCCCTTCAATGAGCAGTTCTTC; CDR3aa: CASSPDRGPFNEQFF
abundance: NA; j_gene: TRBJ1-2; d_gene: NA; v_gene: TRBV30; CDR3nt: TGTGCCTGGAGTACGACAGAATACAACTATGGCTACACCTTC; CDR3aa: CAWSTTEYNYGYTF
abundance: NA; j_gene: TRBJ2-3; d_gene: TRBD2; v_gene: TRBV19; CDR3nt: TGTGCCAGTAACCCTAGCGGGGGGCTTAGCACAGATACGCAGTATTTT; CDR3aa: CASNPSGGLSTDTQYF
abundance: NA; j_gene: TRBJ1-4; d_gene: TRBD1; v_gene: TRBV30; CDR3nt: TGTGCCTGGAGTACCCAGGGGGTTGAAAAACTGTTTTTT; CDR3aa: CAWSTQGVEKLFF
abundance: NA; j_gene: TRBJ2-3; d_gene: TRBD2; v_gene: TRBV12-5; CDR3nt: TGTGCTAGTGGTTGGGGGGGGTACACAGATACGCAGTATTTT; CDR3aa: CASGWGGYTDTQYF
abundance: NA; j_gene: TRBJ1-1; d_gene: NA; v_gene: TRBV27; CDR3nt: TGTGCCAGCAGTTTGGGGAGGAGGACTGAAGCTTTCTTT; CDR3aa: CASSLGRRTEAFF
abundance: NA; j_gene: TRBJ1-3; d_gene: NA; v_gene: TRBV6-1; CDR3nt: TGTGCCAGCAGTGAAACAGGTCGCTTGTCTGGAAACACCATATATTTT; CDR3aa: CASSETGRLSGNTIYF
abundance: NA; j_gene: TRBJ2-5; d_gene: NA; v_gene: TRBV10-3; CDR3nt: TGTGCCATCAGTCAAGGGGGGGGTACTCAAGAGACCCAGTACTTC; CDR3aa: CAISQGGGTQETQYF
abundance: NA; j_gene: TRBJ1-5; d_gene: NA; v_gene: TRBV19; CDR3nt: TGTGCCAGTAGTATGGGGGGGGATCAGCCCCAGCATTTT; CDR3aa: CASSMGGDQPQHF